This T cell receptor (beta chain) stems from a study of blood T cell repertoires in COVID-19. Study as a whole: COVID-19 samples from acute and convalescent phases originated in the United States, Italy and Spain. Sample material is recorded as cDNA or gDNA derived from T cells, B-cell-depleted T cells, or PBMCs.

Concerning this clone itself: Other DNA sequences in this specimen translate into the identical CDR3.

As handled by the study authors: Reference gene primer amplification yielded estimated nucleated cell counts. Clones were read by immunoSEQ multiplex PCR, and TCRdb kept only the in-frame ones, dropping some. That table furnishes V, J and clone size, whereas the DNA furnished D and trimming. The sample contains around 700,000 clones, around 89% of which appear only once. The germline CDR1 and CDR2 sequences are MDHEN and SYDVKM. The CDR3 consists of 13 residues. Trimming removed 3 bases at V and 5 bases at J, with 10 bases between. Sequences were obtained from peripheral blood. The V call is TRBV28, the J call TRBJ1-1, with D possibly TRBD1 on 5 matching bases. This sequence was found in a woman between 18 and 30 years old with acute or convalescent COVID-19. The CDR3: CASSFRRGTEAFF. CDR3 nucleotide sequence: TGTGCCAGCAGTTTTAGACGGGGGACTGAAGCTTTCTTT.